The rows below give T cell receptor beta chains drawn from one sample of a study of T cell changes during pregnancy in multiple sclerosis. Sequencing used immunoSEQ multiplex PCR; TCRdb keeps in-frame clones, though not all of them. Of about 83,000 clones listed, roughly nine tenths were seen once; the top ten hold around 3.3%. The specimen was PBMCs, collected in the first trimester of pregnancy. Receptor source: a female donor in good health, serving as a control in a pregnancy study. Some clones in this sample may be carry-over from other donors' samples. The CDR3 runs from the conserved cysteine through the conserved F or W. D genes are given only for firm matches. Some rows have no size entry. The others give once, few or many, or a class for an expanded clone.

j_call d_call v_call clone_size cdr3_aa cdr3_nt
TRBJ2-1 TRBD1 TRBV29-1 - CSARRDRGYNEQFF TGCAGCGCCCGTCGGGACAGGGGCTACAATGAGCAGTTCTTC
TRBJ2-7 - TRBV7-9 - CASSLDKRGF TGTGCCAGCAGCTTAGATAAGAGAGGCTTC
TRBJ1-2 - TRBV19 once CASTDKGYGYTF TGTGCCAGCACGGACAAGGGCTATGGCTACACCTTC
TRBJ2-5 - TRBV7-8 - CASSLEGVETQYF TGTGCCAGCAGCTTAGAAGGGGTAGAGACCCAGTACTTC
TRBJ2-1 TRBD2 TRBV4-2 - CASSQEWAREGPGNEQFF TGTGCCAGCAGCCAAGAGTGGGCGCGGGAGGGCCCGGGCAATGAGCAGTTCTTC
TRBJ1-4 TRBD1 TRBV11-1 - CASSTQGAPHEKLFF TGTGCCAGCAGCACGCAGGGGGCGCCCCATGAAAAACTGTTTTTT
TRBJ1-4 TRBD1 TRBV18 once CASFRQGLNEKLFF TGTGCCAGTTTCCGACAGGGCCTTAATGAAAAACTGTTTTTT
TRBJ2-7 TRBD1 TRBV5-1 - CASSSGQGTYEQYF TGCGCCAGCAGCTCGGGACAGGGGACCTACGAGCAGTACTTC
TRBJ1-2 - TRBV28 - CASSPRQTLDYGYTF TGTGCCAGCAGTCCCAGACAGACCCTTGACTATGGCTACACCTTC
TRBJ1-1 - TRBV28 - CASSLWGANTEAFF TGTGCCAGCAGTTTATGGGGGGCGAACACTGAAGCTTTCTTT
TRBJ2-5 TRBD1 TRBV19 - CASSRDRGETQYF TGTGCCAGTAGTAGGGACAGGGGAGAGACCCAGTACTTC
TRBJ1-6 TRBD1 TRBV5-1 - CASSAGTANLGTLHF TGCGCCAGCAGCGCCGGGACAGCCAACCTAGGAACCCTCCACTTT
TRBJ2-1 TRBD2 TRBV9 once CASSVGRGNEQFF TGTGCCAGCAGCGTAGGGCGGGGGAATGAGCAGTTCTTC
TRBJ2-2 TRBD2 TRBV5-6 - CASSFGYSGRAFAGELFF TGTGCCAGCAGCTTTGGATACAGCGGGAGGGCCTTCGCCGGGGAGCTGTTTTTT
TRBJ1-2 TRBD1 TRBV7-8 - CASSLTDRIRTF TGTGCCAGCAGCTTAACGGACAGGATAAGGACCTTC
TRBJ1-5 TRBD1 TRBV7-6 - CASSATGVNQPQHF TGTGCCAGCAGCGCGACAGGGGTCAATCAGCCCCAGCATTTT
TRBJ2-7 TRBD1 TRBV28 once CASSSQGLSSYEQYF TGTGCCAGCAGTTCACAGGGGCTGAGCTCCTACGAGCAGTACTTC
TRBJ2-3 TRBD1 TRBV6-5 - CASTVDRGEADTQYF TGTGCCAGCACCGTGGACAGGGGGGAGGCGGATACGCAGTATTTT
TRBJ2-2 - TRBV7-8 - CASSQRGGNTGELFF TGTGCCAGCAGCCAAAGGGGGGGGAACACCGGGGAGCTGTTTTTT
TRBJ1-1 - TRBV11-2 once CASSSTWNTEAFF TGTGCCAGCAGCTCCACATGGAACACTGAAGCTTTCTTT
TRBJ1-6 - TRBV5-1 - CASSFGSGGNSPLHF TGCGCCAGCAGCTTCGGGTCGGGAGGGAATTCACCCCTCCACTTT
TRBJ2-7 TRBD1 TRBV4-2 - CASSQEDRGGEQYF TGTGCCAGCAGCCAAGAAGACAGGGGTGGCGAGCAGTACTTC
TRBJ2-1 - TRBV4-3 once CASSHAGSANEQFF TGCGCCAGCAGCCATGCGGGTAGCGCCAATGAGCAGTTCTTC
TRBJ1-1 TRBD1 TRBV6-5 - CASTGTGRDNTEAFF TGTGCCAGCACCGGGACAGGGAGGGATAACACTGAAGCTTTCTTT
TRBJ1-4 TRBD1 TRBV5-4 - CASSLQGAGEKLFF TGTGCCAGCAGCTTACAGGGGGCTGGAGAAAAACTGTTTTTT
TRBJ2-3 TRBD2 TRBV7-6 - CASSEGLALSTDTQYF TGTGCCAGCAGCGAGGGACTAGCGCTTAGCACAGATACGCAGTATTTT
TRBJ2-5 TRBD1 TRBV15 - CATSRTGVGETQYF TGTGCCACCAGCAGGACAGGGGTCGGGGAGACCCAGTACTTC
TRBJ1-1 - TRBV7-2 - CASSRLGARNTEAFF TGTGCCAGCAGCCGATTGGGGGCTCGGAACACTGAAGCTTTCTTT
TRBJ1-1 - TRBV18 - CASSRDRNTEAFF TGTGCCAGCTCACGTGACAGGAACACTGAAGCTTTCTTT
TRBJ1-4 - TRBV19 - CASSPSGHGEEKLFF TGTGCCAGTAGTCCCTCGGGCCACGGGGAGGAAAAACTGTTTTTT
TRBJ2-1 TRBD2 TRBV11-2 - CASSLDLAGDYNEQFF TGTGCCAGCAGCTTAGATCTAGCGGGGGACTACAATGAGCAGTTCTTC
TRBJ1-5 TRBD1 TRBV19 - CASSATGGNQPQHF TGTGCCAGTAGTGCCACAGGGGGCAATCAGCCCCAGCATTTT
TRBJ2-3 TRBD1 TRBV5-8 - CASSARTGGETDTQYF TGTGCCAGCAGCGCGAGGACAGGGGGAGAGACAGATACGCAGTATTTT
TRBJ1-5 - TRBV18 - CASSPTGLGGNQPQHF TGTGCCAGCTCACCCACAGGGTTGGGCGGCAATCAGCCCCAGCATTTT
TRBJ2-6 - TRBV19 - CASTQLSGANVLTF TGTGCCAGTACACAACTATCTGGGGCCAACGTCCTGACTTTC
TRBJ2-3 - TRBV6-4 - CASSDGGASTDTQYF TGTGCCAGCAGTGACGGGGGGGCTAGCACAGATACGCAGTATTTT
TRBJ1-6 - TRBV28 - CASQTGWGNSPLHF TGTGCCAGCCAGACAGGCTGGGGGAATTCACCCCTCCACTTT
TRBJ1-2 TRBD1 TRBV5-1 - CASSLAGDRGHGYTF TGCGCCAGCAGCTTGGCTGGGGACAGGGGGCATGGCTACACCTTC
TRBJ1-1 - TRBV9 - CASSVAISGTEAFF TGTGCCAGCAGCGTAGCAATTTCGGGCACTGAAGCTTTCTTT
TRBJ2-7 TRBD1 TRBV2 once CASSADRGSSYEQYF TGTGCCAGCAGTGCGGACAGGGGAAGTTCCTACGAGCAGTACTTC
TRBJ1-1 - TRBV5-6 - CASSFWQGGTEAFF TGTGCCAGCAGCTTCTGGCAGGGTGGCACTGAAGCTTTCTTT
TRBJ2-1 TRBD2 TRBV6-1 - CASSEGDSKRGDEQFF TGTGCCAGCAGTGAAGGGGACTCAAAACGGGGGGATGAGCAGTTCTTC
TRBJ1-3 - TRBV14 - CASSPGGTSGNTIYF TGTGCCAGCAGCCCCGGAGGCACGTCTGGAAACACCATATATTTT